This record looks at one T cell receptor beta chain sequence and its context. Its specificity is not known. The same CDR3 is also encoded by other DNA sequences in this sample. The source of the sample is a study of T cells in localized non-small cell lung cancer. Study results and caveats: Analysis by sequencing included only one tumor region, so heterogeneity remains possible. Uninvolved adjacent lung had more T cell clonality than any other tissue, topping tumor. Patients showing higher blood T cell density tended to see longer overall survival. In adjacent lung appeared a median around 62 of the top 100 tumor clones.

The data were produced by immunoSEQ multiplex PCR, yet TCRdb's version contains in-frame clones alone and is incomplete. The table records some 22,000 clones, about four fifths of them present only once. Germline assignment: CDR1 LNHNV and CDR2 YYDKDF (reference sequence). V lost 3 bases and J lost 0, with 12 bases in between. The CDR3 extends over 15 amino acids. This chain connects TRBV15 to TRBJ2-7; possible D gene TRBD2, 6 bases. The sequence came from a man aged 35-69 years with stage I lung adenocarcinoma. Sequenced here: peripheral blood, sampled before any cancer treatment. CDR3 residues: CATSRGDGSSYEQYF. DNA of the CDR3: TGTGCCACCAGCAGGGGGGACGGGAGCTCCTACGAGCAGTACTTC.